The sequence of this T cell receptor beta chain was determined in a study of Ad26.COV2.S vaccination and SARS-CoV-2 variants. Profiled with immunoSEQ multiplex PCR; TCRdb holds only in-frame clones, not every one. The sample includes 240,000 or so clones, roughly 90% of them seen just once. Notes on this clone: Its antigen is still unknown.

Overall study findings and caveats: Reportedly, after vaccination the spike-specific CD8+ and CD4+ T cell responses displayed substantial breadth.

Treatment here: around 19 received Ad26.COV2.S at low or high dose, single or two shots; roughly 5 received placebo; per-sample allocation not given. The samples were gathered on day 63 after the first injection of vaccine or placebo. The TCR originated in a person aged 18 to 59 who received the Ad26.COV2.S COVID-19 vaccine or a placebo. Sequencing used peripheral blood, obtained in a trial of Ad26.COV2.S vaccine versus placebo.

CDR3 in amino acids: CASSLTGVDNSPLHF. CDR3 nucleotides: TGTGCCAGCAGTTTGACAGGGGTTGACAATTCACCCCTCCACTTT. The gene calls are TRBV28 and TRBJ1-6; 8 bases align to TRBD1. The CDR3 is 15 amino acids. Germline values: CDR1 MDHEN, CDR2 SYDVKM. V gave up 3 bases and J gave up 7 bases; unmatched junction bases: 5.